Reported below is one T cell receptor (beta chain). Its specific antigen is unknown. Base-call qualities are not available, and no considerably larger clone is one nucleotide away. The sample originates from a study of blood T cell repertoires in COVID-19 (dated by TCRdb to the early 2020s). Regarding the research as a whole: Samples covering the acute and convalescent phases of COVID-19 were provided by collaborators in the United States, Italy and Spain. The material from the prospective study consisted of cDNA or gDNA derived from T cells, B-cell-depleted T cells, or PBMCs. Deeply sampled blood TCRbeta repertoires from subjects exposed to, actively infected with, or recovered from COVID-19 were included in the dataset. The repertoires were made available in a free public database intended to serve as a resource for research on the immune response to SARS-CoV-2. The samples were drawn from two sources: the first 160 participants of the ongoing ImmuneRACE study, and 1,254 subjects contributed by 6 global collaborators. A de-identified subject ID, COVID-19 status, age in years and sex were almost always included in the sample metadata. HLA class I and class II types, where available, came from metadata supplied by the sample provider rather than from assay-based typing. What the research found in general, with its limitations: Clinical and demographic metadata were provided uncurated, with the amount varying by source and participant.

TCRbeta CDR3 regions were amplified from genomic DNA by means of the immunoSEQ Assay, a bias-controlled multiplex PCR. The paper's data handling went like this. The number of nucleated cells in each sample was estimated by amplification of reference gene primers within the assay. To quantify the absolute abundance of each unique TCRbeta CDR3 rearrangement, sequence reads were collapsed and filtered. Productive Simpson clonality was computed per sample as the square root of Simpson's diversity index over productive rearrangements. Here the immuneACCESS table is served through TCRdb, limited to in-frame sequences with V and J called. Missing clones are a known gap in these copies; in checked studies unresolved V genes cover under half, and the rest lacks a known reason. V and J calls and clone size are given by that table; D and trimming were obtained from the DNA. Across this sample there are tens of thousands of clones, with more than 60% seen only once. In total, the top ten clones hold 15% to 20% of the sample.

Whole blood was collected in K2EDTA tubes by collaborating institutions according to the institutions' own protocols. Collaborator samples were shipped for TCRbeta analysis as frozen whole blood, isolated PBMCs, or DNA extracted from either sample type. Sequencing was done on a sample of peripheral blood. The origin of this receptor is a woman in her fifties or sixties with active or convalescent COVID-19.

The DNA is TGTGCCAGCAGCTTCAACAGGGATACCTACGAGCAGTACTTC. Its coded protein is CASSFNRDTYEQYF. The chain was built from TRBV5-6 and TRBJ2-7; the D region possibly corresponds to TRBD1 (6 bases align). The CDR3 sequence holds 14 residues, the cysteine and phenylalanine included. The DNA shown is the 42-base CDR3, in frame from base 1. CDR1 and CDR2 are read off the germline V gene as SGHDT and YYEEEE. Between the V and J ends, shortened by 2 bases and 2 bases respectively, the junction contains 11 bases.